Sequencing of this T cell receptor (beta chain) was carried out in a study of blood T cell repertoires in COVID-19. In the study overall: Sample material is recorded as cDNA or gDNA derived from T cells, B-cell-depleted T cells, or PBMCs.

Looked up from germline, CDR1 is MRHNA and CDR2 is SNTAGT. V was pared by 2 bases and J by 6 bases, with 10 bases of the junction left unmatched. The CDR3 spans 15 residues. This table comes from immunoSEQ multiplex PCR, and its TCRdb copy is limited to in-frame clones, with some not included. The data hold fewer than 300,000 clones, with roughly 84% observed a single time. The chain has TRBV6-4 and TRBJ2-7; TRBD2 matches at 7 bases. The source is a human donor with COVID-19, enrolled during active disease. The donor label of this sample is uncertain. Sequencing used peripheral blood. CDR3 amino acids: CASSDRTRRIFEQYF. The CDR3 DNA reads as TGTGCCAGCAGTGACCGGACTAGGAGGATATTCGAGCAGTACTTC.